What follows are 20 T cell receptor beta chains derived from one specimen sequenced in a study of cytomegalovirus exposure and HLA in healthy donors. Profiling relied on immunoSEQ multiplex PCR, and the TCRdb table lists in-frame clones only, not all of them. The sample has 90,000 to 140,000 clones; about 88% are singletons. The sample consisted of PBMCs. The source is a woman between 18 and 29 years old in good health and CMV-seropositive.

V gene TRBV30 combines with J gene TRBJ2-1; 12 nucleotides align to TRBD2. The germline CDR1 and CDR2 sequences are GTSNPN and SVGIG (reference sequence). The V and J ends lost 5 bases and 3 bases, in that order; junction bases with no gene match: 8. The CDR3 loop spans 16 amino acids. For the CDR3, the DNA is TGTGCCTGGGGCGACCTGGGACTAGCGGGCTACAATGAGCAGTTCTTC. Protein product: CAWGDLGLAGYNEQFF.

The genes are TRBV28 and TRBJ1-1, with D maybe TRBD1 (5 bases). Trimming shortened V by 8 bases and J by 3 bases, and 16 bases separated the two germline ends. The CDR3 sequence is 14 residues long. Germline V gene lookup returns CDR1 MDHEN and CDR2 SYDVKM. The CDR3 loop is CASEGSTAYTEAFF. In nucleotides, the CDR3 is TGTGCCAGCGAAGGGTCGACAGCGTACACTGAAGCTTTCTTT.

This clone has only one observation. The chain employs TRBV7-9 and TRBJ1-4; 8 bases match TRBD1. The CDR3 loop spans 14 amino acids. Trimming removed 1 base from V and 7 bases from J; junction bases left unmatched: 2. CDR1 SEHNR and CDR2 FQNEAQ come from the germline V gene (reference sequence). CDR3 sequence reads: CASSLGQGFEKLFF. CDR3 DNA sequence: TGTGCCAGCAGCTTAGGACAGGGGTTTGAAAAACTGTTTTTT.

The CDR3 spells CASSPIGQSANYGYTF. The CDR3 region has the DNA TGCGCCAGCAGCCCCATTGGACAATCAGCTAACTATGGCTACACCTTC. V gene TRBV5-1 combines with J gene TRBJ1-2; D may be TRBD1 (5 bases). V was shortened by 4 bases and J by 0 bases, with 16 bases between the two germline ends. Germline CDR1 SGHRS, CDR2 YFSETQ. The CDR3 has 16 amino acids.

This rearrangement joins TRBV13 to TRBJ2-7; possibly TRBD1 for D (6 bases). Trimming stripped 5 bases from V and 2 bases from J, with 10 bases between. CDR1 and CDR2 from the germline V gene are PRHDT and FYEKMQ (reference sequence). There are 13 residues in the CDR3. The CDR3, as DNA: TGTGCCAGCAGCGGGGGACAAACCTACGAGCAGTACTTC. The encoded protein is CASSGGQTYEQYF.

This clone came up many times. The V gene is TRBV6-1, the J gene TRBJ1-1; 9 bases fit TRBD1. Germline V CDR1 and CDR2: MNHNS, SASEGT. V lost 8 bases to trimming and J lost 4 bases; unmatched junction nucleotides: 5. The CDR3 loop spans 13 amino acids. The CDR3 loop is CASSLTGGTEAFF. The CDR3 DNA is TGTGCCAGCTCTTTGACAGGGGGCACTGAAGCTTTCTTT.

The chain links TRBV5-1 to TRBJ2-1; 9 bases agree with TRBD1. Germline V gene lookup returns CDR1 SGHRS and CDR2 YFSETQ. The CDR3 length is 16 residues. J gave up 8 bases and V 3 bases, and 12 bases lay outside the gene matches. The CDR3 sequence: CASSSPGGTGRDEQFF. For the CDR3, the DNA is TGCGCCAGCAGCTCTCCCGGGGGGACAGGGAGGGATGAGCAGTTCTTC.

The V gene is TRBV19, the J gene TRBJ2-1, with 16 bases that match TRBD2. Looked up from germline, CDR1 is LNHDA and CDR2 is SQIVND (reference sequence). Trimming took 3 bases from V and 8 from J; bases not matched to a gene: 1. This CDR3 region has 15 residues. This CDR3 reads CASSMGLAGGHEQFF. The DNA for the CDR3 is TGTGCCAGTAGTATGGGACTAGCGGGGGGGCATGAGCAGTTCTTC. Variable domain in full (rest from reference TRBV19 and TRBJ2-1): DGGITQSPKYLFRKEGQNVTLSCEQNLNHDAMYWYRQDPGQGLRLIYYSQIVNDFQKGDIAEGYSVSREKKESFPLTVTSAQKNPTAFYLCASSMGLAGGHEQFFGPGTRLTVL.

V gene TRBV13 combines with J gene TRBJ1-5; D call uncertain. The V and J ends lost 3 bases and 4 bases respectively, with 7 bases between them. Germline V lookup: CDR1 PRHDT, CDR2 FYEKMQ (reference sequence). This CDR3 region has 13 residues. In DNA form, the CDR3 reads TGTGCCAGCAGCTTTAGCCGAAATCAGCCCCAGCATTTT. Its protein product is CASSFSRNQPQHF. Using reference TRBV13 and TRBJ1-5 for the parts outside the CDR3, the full variable domain is AAGVIQSPRHLIKEKRETATLKCYPIPRHDTVYWYQQGPGQDPQFLISFYEKMQSDKGSIPDRFSAQQFSDYHSELNMSSLELGDSALYFCASSFSRNQPQHFGDGTRLSIL.

The chain recombines TRBV5-6 with TRBJ1-4; tentatively, D is TRBD1 (5 bases). Germline V CDR1 and CDR2: SGHDT, YYEEEE. The CDR3 totals 15 residues. The V gene lost 3 bases and the J gene lost 2 bases, with 11 bases spanning the gap. The CDR3 reads CASSSLGGTNEKLFF. CDR3 coding DNA: TGTGCCAGCAGCTCCCTTGGGGGGACTAATGAAAAACTGTTTTTT.

The chain couples TRBV5-8 to TRBJ1-1; 7 nucleotides agree with TRBD1. Germline CDR1 SGHTS, CDR2 YDEGEE. CDR3 length: 13 amino acids. Trimming removed 0 bases from V and 7 bases from J; junction bases left unmatched: 3. The CDR3 nucleotides read TGTGCCAGCAGCTTGGGACAGGGCAATGAAGCTTTCTTT. This sequence encodes CASSLGQGNEAFF.

This clone occurred once. The V call is TRBV9, the J call TRBJ2-3; perhaps TRBD1 as D (5 bases). The CDR3 runs to 15 residues. The germline CDR1 and CDR2 sequences are SGDLS and YYNGEE. V was trimmed by 2 bases and J by 0 bases, leaving 10 bases between them. The CDR3: CASSVYRQSTDTQYF. For the CDR3, the DNA is TGTGCCAGCAGCGTCTACCGACAGAGCACAGATACGCAGTATTTT.

CDR3 loop: CASSLERFREKLFF. The CDR3 coding sequence is TGTGCCAGCAGCTTAGAACGGTTTCGAGAAAAACTGTTTTTT. The chain employs TRBV7-6 and TRBJ1-4; D is uncertain. The ends were cut back, 1 base at V and 8 bases at J, with 11 bases in the middle. Looked up from germline, CDR1 is SGHVS and CDR2 is FNYEAQ. The length of the CDR3 is 14 residues. The full variable domain, in which reference TRBV7-6 and TRBJ1-4 provide the parts outside the CDR3, is GAGVSQSPRYKVTKRGQDVALRCDPISGHVSLYWYRQALGQGPEFLTYFNYEAQQDKSGLPNDRFSAERPEGSISTLTIQRTEQRDSAMYRCASSLERFREKLFFGSGTQLSVL.

This clone has a handful of counts. V is TRBV6-1 and J is TRBJ1-1, with D uncertain. The CDR3 is made up of 12 amino acids. Germline V gene sequence: CDR1 MNHNS, CDR2 SASEGT. Trimming cost V 2 bases and J 5 bases, with 6 bases left between them. The CDR3, as DNA: TGTGCCAGCAGTGAAAGGAGGACTGAAGCTTTCTTT. Its protein product is CASSERRTEAFF.

The chain employs TRBV28 and TRBJ1-4; 8 nucleotides align to TRBD1. This CDR3 region has 14 residues. Per germline, CDR1 MDHEN and CDR2 SYDVKM. Trimming cost V 6 bases and J 7 bases; bases outside gene matches: 7. CDR3 protein: CASSQGAALEKLFF. The CDR3 region has the DNA TGTGCCAGCAGCCAGGGGGCCGCTCTTGAAAAACTGTTTTTT.

The CDR3 DNA reads TGTGCCAGCAGTGACCGACAGTCTGGGGCCAACGTCCTGACTTTC. Protein sequence: CASSDRQSGANVLTF. The rearrangement uses TRBV2 and TRBJ2-6; tentative D call: TRBD1 (5 bases). V was cut by 3 bases and J by 1 base, with 7 bases left in between. CDR1 SNHLY and CDR2 FYNNEI come from the germline V gene. This CDR3 has 15 amino acids.

The chain has TRBV30 and TRBJ1-2; D is uncertain. V lost 3 bases to trimming and J lost 7 bases, with 12 bases between them. The germline gives CDR1 GTSNPN, CDR2 SVGIG (reference sequence). This CDR3 has 12 amino acids. CDR3 protein: CAWSPSEAGYTF. DNA for the CDR3: TGTGCCTGGAGCCCCTCGGAGGCTGGCTACACCTTC.

The rearrangement uses TRBV5-1 and TRBJ2-5; D not resolved. CDR1 and CDR2 from the germline V gene are SGHRS and YFSETQ. Trimming shortened V by 1 base and J by 2 bases, and 9 bases separated the two germline ends. The CDR3 runs 14 residues. DNA for the CDR3: TGCGCCAGCAGCTTGTCTCCCAGTCAAGAGACCCAGTACTTC. This sequence encodes CASSLSPSQETQYF.

The rearrangement joins TRBV5-1 to TRBJ2-2; D is possibly TRBD1 (6 bases). This CDR3 contains 15 residues. Trimming took 6 bases from V and 2 from J, leaving 14 bases between them. Per the germline V gene, CDR1 is SGHRS and CDR2 is YFSETQ. CDR3 in amino acids: CASTYGQTNTGELFF. For the CDR3, the DNA is TGCGCCAGCACCTATGGACAGACCAACACCGGGGAGCTGTTTTTT.

The chain is built from TRBV7-2 and TRBJ2-7; 8 nucleotides line up with TRBD1. Germline loops: CDR1 SGHTA, CDR2 FQGNSA. CDR3 length: 14 residues. The junction had 7 bases not matched to a gene; V was cut back by 5 bases and J by 4 bases. CDR3 in DNA: TGTGCCAGCAGCGCCCAGGGGGCTATTTACGAGCAGTACTTC. This gives the protein CASSAQGAIYEQYF. Full variable domain (missing parts from reference TRBV7-2 and TRBJ2-7): GAGVSQSPSNKVTEKGKDVELRCDPISGHTALYWYRQSLGQGLEFLIYFQGNSAPDKSGLPSDRFSAERTGGSVSTLTIQRTQQEDSAVYLCASSAQGAIYEQYFGPGTRLTVT.